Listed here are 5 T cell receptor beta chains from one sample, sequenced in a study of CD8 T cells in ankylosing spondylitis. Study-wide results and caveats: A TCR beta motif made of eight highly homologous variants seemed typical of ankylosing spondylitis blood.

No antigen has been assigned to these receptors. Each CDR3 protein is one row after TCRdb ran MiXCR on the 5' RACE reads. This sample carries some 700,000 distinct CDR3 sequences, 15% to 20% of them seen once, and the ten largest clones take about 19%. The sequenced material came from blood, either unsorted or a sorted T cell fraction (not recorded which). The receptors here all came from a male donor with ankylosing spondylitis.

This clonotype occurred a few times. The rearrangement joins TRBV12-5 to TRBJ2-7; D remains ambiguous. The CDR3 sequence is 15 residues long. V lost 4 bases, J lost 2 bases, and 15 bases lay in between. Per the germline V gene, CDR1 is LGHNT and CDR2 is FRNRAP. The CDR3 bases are TGTGCTAGTGGTTCAACACCTTATGGGGCCTACGAGCAGTACTTC. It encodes CASGSTPYGAYEQYF.

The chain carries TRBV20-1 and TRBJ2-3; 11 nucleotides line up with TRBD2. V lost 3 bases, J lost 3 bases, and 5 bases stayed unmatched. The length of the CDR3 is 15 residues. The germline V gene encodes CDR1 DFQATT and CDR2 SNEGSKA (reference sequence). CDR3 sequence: CSASRLAGGTDTQYF. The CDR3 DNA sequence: TGCAGTGCTAGTAGGCTAGCGGGGGGAACAGATACGCAGTATTTT.

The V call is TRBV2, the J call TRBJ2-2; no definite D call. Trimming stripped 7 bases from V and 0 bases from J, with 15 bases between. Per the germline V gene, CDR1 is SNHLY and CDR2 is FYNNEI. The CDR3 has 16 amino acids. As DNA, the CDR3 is TGTGCCAGCATTAATATGGCAGACGCGAACACCGGGGAGCTGTTTTTT. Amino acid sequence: CASINMADANTGELFF.

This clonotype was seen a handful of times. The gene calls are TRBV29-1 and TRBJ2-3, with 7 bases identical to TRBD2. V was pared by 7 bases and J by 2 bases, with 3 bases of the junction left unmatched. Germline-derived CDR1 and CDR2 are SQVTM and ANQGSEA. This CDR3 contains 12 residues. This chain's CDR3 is CSGAGVTDTQYF. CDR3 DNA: TGCAGCGGCGCGGGGGTCACAGATACGCAGTATTTT.

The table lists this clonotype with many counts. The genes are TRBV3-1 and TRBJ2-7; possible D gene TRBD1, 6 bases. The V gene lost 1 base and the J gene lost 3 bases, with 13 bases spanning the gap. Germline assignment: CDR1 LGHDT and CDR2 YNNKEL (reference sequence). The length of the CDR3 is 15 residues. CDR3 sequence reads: CASSQVAQGIYEQYF. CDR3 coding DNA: TGTGCCAGCAGCCAAGTAGCACAGGGAATCTACGAGCAGTACTTC.